The 7 T cell receptor beta chains given below trace back to one sample, sequenced in a study of cytomegalovirus exposure and HLA in healthy donors. Generated by immunoSEQ multiplex PCR, the TCRdb table keeps only in-frame clones and is missing some. The sample lists over 200,000 clones; about 90% were seen once. The sample taken for sequencing was PBMCs. These receptors were taken from a young woman in good health and CMV-seronegative.

The J gene is TRBJ2-2, the V gene TRBV19; 11 bases are a match to TRBD1. The CDR3 loop spans 16 amino acids. Germline-derived CDR1 and CDR2 are LNHDA and SQIVND (reference sequence). With 5 bases clipped from V and 5 bases from J, the junction kept 7 bases outside the gene matches. The CDR3 reads CASSASGTGGTGELFF. The CDR3 DNA reads as TGTGCCAGTAGTGCCTCCGGGACAGGGGGGACCGGGGAGCTGTTTTTT. Full variable domain (rest looked up from reference TRBV19 and TRBJ2-2): DGGITQSPKYLFRKEGQNVTLSCEQNLNHDAMYWYRQDPGQGLRLIYYSQIVNDFQKGDIAEGYSVSREKKESFPLTVTSAQKNPTAFYLCASSASGTGGTGELFFGEGSRLTVL.

V usage is TRBV30 and J usage is TRBJ1-2, with D tentatively TRBD1 (6 bases). Germline values: CDR1 GTSNPN, CDR2 SVGIG (reference sequence). This CDR3 region has 15 residues. Trimming stripped 7 bases from V and 5 bases from J, with 23 bases between. The CDR3 region is CASTSPTQGVYGYTF. In DNA, the CDR3 is TGTGCCTCGACCAGCCCTACACAGGGTGTTTATGGCTACACCTTC.

J is TRBJ2-1 and V is TRBV7-2, with 8 bases identical to TRBD2. J lost 5 bases, V lost 6 bases, and 9 bases had no gene match. This CDR3 region has 15 residues. In germline, CDR1 is SGHTA, CDR2 FQGNSA. The CDR3 bases are TGTGCCAGCAGTTTAAGCGGGAGAGTCGACAATGAGCAGTTCTTC. Translation: CASSLSGRVDNEQFF.

The gene calls are TRBV27 and TRBJ2-1; 8 bases align to TRBD1. The CDR3 is made up of 14 amino acids. The germline V gene encodes CDR1 MNHEY and CDR2 SMNVEV (reference sequence). V shed 3 bases, J shed 9 bases, and the junction held 7 bases outside the gene matches. CDR3 in DNA: TGTGCCAGCAGTTTTTCAGGGGGCTTATCTGAGCAGTTCTTC. Its translation is CASSFSGGLSEQFF.

V is TRBV6-1 and J is TRBJ2-5; D is perhaps TRBD1 (6 bases). The CDR3 has 15 residues. Germline lookup yields CDR1 MNHNS and CDR2 SASEGT. Between the trimmed V and J ends, which lost 1 base and 4 bases, there was a span of 13 bases. The CDR3 region is CASSEDMTGGETQYF. DNA for the CDR3: TGTGCCAGCAGTGAAGATATGACAGGCGGAGAGACCCAGTACTTC.

The rearrangement links TRBV10-2 to TRBJ2-7; 9 nucleotides align to TRBD2. The CDR3 totals 14 residues. The germline gives CDR1 WSHSY, CDR2 SAAADI. The CDR3 DNA reads as TGCGCAACCCGACTAGCGGCTTCGTCCTACGAGCAGTACTTC. It is translated as CATRLAASSYEQYF.

The gene calls are TRBV28 and TRBJ1-1; D is possibly TRBD1 (6 bases). Germline V gene data show CDR1 as MDHEN and CDR2 as SYDVKM. The CDR3 has 14 residues. V lost 8 bases and J 3 bases, leaving 16 bases between the germline ends. The chain's CDR3 is CASYSPRGYTEAFF. The CDR3 nucleotides read TGTGCCAGCTATTCCCCCAGGGGCTACACTGAAGCTTTCTTT. The full variable domain, rest sourced from reference TRBV28 and TRBJ1-1, is DVKVTQSSRYLVKRTGEKVFLECVQDMDHENMFWYRQDPGLGLRLIYFSYDVKMKEKGDIPEGYSVSREKKERFSLILESASTNQTSMYLCASYSPRGYTEAFFGQGTRLTVV.